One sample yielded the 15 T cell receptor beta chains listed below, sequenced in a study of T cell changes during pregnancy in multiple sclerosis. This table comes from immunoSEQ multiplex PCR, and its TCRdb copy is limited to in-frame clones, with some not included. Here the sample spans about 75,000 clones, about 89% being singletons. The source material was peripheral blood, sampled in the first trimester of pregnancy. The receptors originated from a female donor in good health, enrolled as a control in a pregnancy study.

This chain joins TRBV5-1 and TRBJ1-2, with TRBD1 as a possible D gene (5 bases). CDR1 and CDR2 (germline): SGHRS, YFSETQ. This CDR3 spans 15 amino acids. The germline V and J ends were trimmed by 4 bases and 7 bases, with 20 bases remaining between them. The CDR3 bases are TGCGCCAGCAGCCCTTGGCGGGGCGACGACCTTGGCTACACCTTC. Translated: CASSPWRGDDLGYTF.

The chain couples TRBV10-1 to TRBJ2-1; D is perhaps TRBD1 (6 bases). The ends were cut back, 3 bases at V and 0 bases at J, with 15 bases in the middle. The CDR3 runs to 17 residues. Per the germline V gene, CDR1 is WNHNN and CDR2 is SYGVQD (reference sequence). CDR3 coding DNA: TGCGCCAGCAGTGATTCACGGACAGCGAGCTCCTACAATGAGCAGTTCTTC. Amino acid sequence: CASSDSRTASSYNEQFF.

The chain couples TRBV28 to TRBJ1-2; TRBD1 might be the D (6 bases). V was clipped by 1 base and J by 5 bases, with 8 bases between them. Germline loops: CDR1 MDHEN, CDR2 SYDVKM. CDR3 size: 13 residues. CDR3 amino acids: CASSLSQGYGYTF. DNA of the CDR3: TGTGCCAGCAGTTTATCCCAGGGGTATGGCTACACCTTC.

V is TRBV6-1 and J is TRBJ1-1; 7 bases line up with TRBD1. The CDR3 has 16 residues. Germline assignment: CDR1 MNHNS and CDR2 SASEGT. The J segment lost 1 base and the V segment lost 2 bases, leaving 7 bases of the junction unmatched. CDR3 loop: CASSEWQGVQNTEAFF. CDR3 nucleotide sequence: TGTGCCAGCAGTGAATGGCAGGGGGTACAGAACACTGAAGCTTTCTTT.

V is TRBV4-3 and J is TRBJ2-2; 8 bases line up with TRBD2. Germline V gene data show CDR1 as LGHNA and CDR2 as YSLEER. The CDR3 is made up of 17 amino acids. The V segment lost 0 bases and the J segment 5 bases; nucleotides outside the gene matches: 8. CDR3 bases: TGCGCCAGCAGCCAAGAGGGGAGCGGGAGTAGTACCGGGGAGCTGTTTTTT. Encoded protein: CASSQEGSGSSTGELFF.

CDR3 coding DNA: TGTGCCAGCAGCCCCGGGACAGAGCAGTATTTT. As protein: CASSPGTEQYF. This sequence joins TRBV7-9 and TRBJ2-3, with 7 nucleotides matching TRBD1. V shed 5 bases and J 11 bases; nucleotides not matched to a gene: 4. CDR1 is SEHNR and CDR2 is FQNEAQ in the germline V gene (reference sequence). This CDR3 comprises 11 residues.

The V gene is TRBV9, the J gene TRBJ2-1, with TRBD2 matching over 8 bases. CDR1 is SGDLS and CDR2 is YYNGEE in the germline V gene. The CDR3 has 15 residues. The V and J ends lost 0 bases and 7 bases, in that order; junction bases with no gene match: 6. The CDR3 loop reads CASSVDIAGPNEQFF. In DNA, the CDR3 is TGTGCCAGCAGCGTAGACATAGCGGGACCAAATGAGCAGTTCTTC.

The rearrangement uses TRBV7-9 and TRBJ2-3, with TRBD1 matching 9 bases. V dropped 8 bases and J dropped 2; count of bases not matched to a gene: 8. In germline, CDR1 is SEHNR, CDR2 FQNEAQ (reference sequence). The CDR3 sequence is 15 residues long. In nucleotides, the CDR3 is TGTGCCAGCCCGGCGACAGGGGGGCCCACAGATACGCAGTATTTT. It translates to CASPATGGPTDTQYF. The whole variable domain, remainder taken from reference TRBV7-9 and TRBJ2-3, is DTGVSQNPRHKITKRGQNVTFRCDPISEHNRLYWYRQTLGQGPEFLTYFQNEAQLEKSRLLSDRFSAERPKGSFSTLEIQRTEQGDSAMYLCASPATGGPTDTQYFGPGTRLTVL.

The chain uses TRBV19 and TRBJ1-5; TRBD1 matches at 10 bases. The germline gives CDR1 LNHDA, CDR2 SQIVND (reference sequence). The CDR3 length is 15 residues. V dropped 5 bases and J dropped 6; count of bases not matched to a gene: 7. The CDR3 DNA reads TGTGCCAGTAGTGTCGACAGGGGGCCAGGTCAGCCCCAGCATTTT. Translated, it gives CASSVDRGPGQPQHF.

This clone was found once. The CDR3 sequence: CASSTRNQETQYF. In DNA, the CDR3 is TGTGCCAGCAGCACGAGGAACCAAGAGACCCAGTACTTC. V usage is TRBV28 and J usage is TRBJ2-5; D ambiguous. The CDR3 is 13 amino acids. Trimming left V 6 bases short and J 0 bases short, with 8 bases between. Germline CDR1 MDHEN, CDR2 SYDVKM.

Here the CDR3 DNA reads TGCGCCAGCAGCTTGGGACAGTCGAACTCCTACGAGCAGTACTTC. As protein: CASSLGQSNSYEQYF. V and J are TRBV5-1 and TRBJ2-7, with D possibly TRBD1 on 5 matching bases. Trimming took 0 bases from V and 0 from J, leaving 10 bases between them. Germline CDR1 reads SGHRS; CDR2 reads YFSETQ. This CDR3 region has 15 residues. The variable domain in full, completed from reference TRBV5-1 and TRBJ2-7, reads KAGVTQTPRYLIKTRGQQVTLSCSPISGHRSVSWYQQTPGQGLQFLFEYFSETQRNKGNFPGRFSGRQFSNSRSEMNVSTLELGDSALYLCASSLGQSNSYEQYFGPGTRLTVT.

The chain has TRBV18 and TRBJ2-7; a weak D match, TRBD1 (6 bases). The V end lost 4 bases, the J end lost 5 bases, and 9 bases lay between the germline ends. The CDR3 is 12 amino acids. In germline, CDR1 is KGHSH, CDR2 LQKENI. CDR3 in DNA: TGTGCCAGCTCACTCAACAGGGACGAGCAGTACTTC. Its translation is CASSLNRDEQYF.

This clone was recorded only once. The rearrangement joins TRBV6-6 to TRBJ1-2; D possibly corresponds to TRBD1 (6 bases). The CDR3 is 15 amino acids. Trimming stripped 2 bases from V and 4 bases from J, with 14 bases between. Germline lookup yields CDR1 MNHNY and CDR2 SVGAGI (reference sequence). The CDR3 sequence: CASSYTHRVGYGYTF. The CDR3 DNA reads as TGTGCCAGCAGTTACACCCACAGGGTAGGCTATGGCTACACCTTC.

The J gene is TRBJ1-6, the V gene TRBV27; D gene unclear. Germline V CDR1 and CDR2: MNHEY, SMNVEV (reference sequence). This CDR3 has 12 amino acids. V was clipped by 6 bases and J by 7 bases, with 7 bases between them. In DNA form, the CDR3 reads TGTGCCAGCAGCCCCATCAATTCACCCCTCCACTTT. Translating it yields CASSPINSPLHF.

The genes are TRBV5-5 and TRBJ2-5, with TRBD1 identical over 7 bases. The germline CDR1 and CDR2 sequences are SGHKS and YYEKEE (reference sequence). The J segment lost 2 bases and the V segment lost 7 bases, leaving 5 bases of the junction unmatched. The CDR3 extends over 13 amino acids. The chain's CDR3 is CASSTGPQETQYF. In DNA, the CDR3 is TGTGCCAGCTCGACAGGGCCTCAAGAGACCCAGTACTTC.